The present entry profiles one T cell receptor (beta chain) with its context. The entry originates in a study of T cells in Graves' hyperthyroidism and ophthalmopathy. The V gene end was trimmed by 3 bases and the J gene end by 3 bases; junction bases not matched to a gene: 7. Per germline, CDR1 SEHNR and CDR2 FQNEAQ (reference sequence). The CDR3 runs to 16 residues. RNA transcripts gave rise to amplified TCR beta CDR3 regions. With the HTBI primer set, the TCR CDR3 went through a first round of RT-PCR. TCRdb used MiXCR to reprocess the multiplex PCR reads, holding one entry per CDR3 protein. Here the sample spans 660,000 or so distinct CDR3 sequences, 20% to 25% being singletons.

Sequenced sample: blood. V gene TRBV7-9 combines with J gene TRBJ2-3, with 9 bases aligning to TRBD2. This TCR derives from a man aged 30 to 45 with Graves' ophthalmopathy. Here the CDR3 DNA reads TGTGCCAGCAGCTTGAGGTTGACTAGCGGTACAGATACGCAGTATTTT. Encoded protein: CASSLRLTSGTDTQYF.